Below, 28 T cell receptor beta chains from the same sample are listed, as sequenced in a study of blood T cells in healthy people across ages. Through a sample-barcoded 5' primer and a J-beta primer mix, a second PCR was run for roughly 7 to 11 cycles. One entry per CDR3 protein, called by TCRdb with MiXCR from the 5' RACE reads. The data show over 600,000 distinct CDR3 sequences, with more than 20% seen just once and 3.6% held by the top ten. Sequenced material: blood. The receptors shown here come from an older man in good health.

The chain links TRBV20-1 to TRBJ1-5, with 10 bases identical to TRBD1. Germline V lookup: CDR1 DFQATT, CDR2 SNEGSKA (reference sequence). Trimming removed 3 bases from V and 7 bases from J; junction bases left unmatched: 6. The CDR3 consists of 14 residues. CDR3 sequence: CSARVRQGAQPQHF. CDR3 nucleotide sequence: TGCAGTGCTAGGGTTAGACAGGGGGCACAGCCCCAGCATTTT.

A few counts support this clonotype. The chain uses TRBV15 and TRBJ2-7; D might be TRBD2 (6 bases). The CDR3 spans 15 residues. Trimming removed 3 bases from V and 2 bases from J, with 14 bases in between. Germline assignment: CDR1 LNHNV and CDR2 YYDKDF (reference sequence). The CDR3: CATSSSLALTYEQYF. CDR3 bases: TGTGCCACCAGCAGCTCTCTAGCGCTTACCTACGAGCAGTACTTC.

This clonotype came up a few times. The chain links TRBV7-3 to TRBJ2-5, with D possibly TRBD1 on 6 matching bases. The J call may be incorrect, as the DNA end agrees better with TRBJ2-1. This CDR3 has 15 amino acids. Germline loops: CDR1 SGHTA, CDR2 FQGTGA. The CDR3 DNA reads as TGTGCCAGCAGCTTAAGGGGGCAGGGGAACAATGAGCAGTTCTTC. Its translation: CASSLRGQGNNEQFF.

The rearrangement links TRBV5-1 to TRBJ2-5; tentative D call: TRBD1 (5 bases). The J call may not be correct, given that the DNA end is closer to TRBJ2-7. The CDR3 length is 13 residues. The germline gives CDR1 SGHRS, CDR2 YFSETQ. The CDR3 sequence is CASSLDGANEQYF. The CDR3 DNA follows: TGCGCCAGCAGCTTGGATGGGGCGAACGAGCAGTACTTC.

The chain recombines TRBV10-3 with TRBJ2-1, with 8 bases lining up with TRBD1. The end of the DNA is better explained by TRBJ2-7, so the J call may be wrong. Germline V gives CDR1 ENHRY, CDR2 SYGVKD. The CDR3 is 15 residues long. The CDR3 spells CAISLGTGLPYEQYF. CDR3 DNA sequence: TGTGCCATCAGCCTCGGGACAGGCCTACCCTACGAGCAGTACTTC.

This clonotype came up many times. The genes are TRBV20-1 and TRBJ2-5, with D perhaps given as TRBD1 or TRBD2 (5 bases each). The ends were cut back, 5 bases at V and 1 base at J, with 11 bases in the middle. Per the germline V gene, CDR1 is DFQATT and CDR2 is SNEGSKA (reference sequence). This CDR3 has 13 residues. The CDR3 nucleotides are TGCAGTGCTCGATATGGGGGCCAAGAGACCCAGTACTTC. It translates to CSARYGGQETQYF.

This clonotype appeared a few times. The chain employs TRBV27 and TRBJ2-1; tentatively, D is TRBD2 (6 bases). The germline CDR1 and CDR2 sequences are MNHEY and SMNVEV (reference sequence). The V end lost 5 bases, the J end lost 0 bases, and 8 bases lay between the germline ends. The CDR3 length is 14 residues. The CDR3 loop reads CASSRGNSYNEQFF. The DNA of the CDR3 is TGTGCCAGCAGTCGGGGGAACTCCTACAATGAGCAGTTCTTC.

This clonotype was seen only a few times. J is TRBJ1-1 and V is TRBV3-1; D may be TRBD1 (5 bases). Germline V gives CDR1 LGHDT, CDR2 YNNKEL (reference sequence). The CDR3 runs to 14 residues. Trimming removed 0 bases at V and 6 bases at J, with 11 bases between. The DNA of the CDR3 is TGTGCCAGCAGCCAAGAGGGGAGGGGCCCTGAAGCTTTCTTT. As protein: CASSQEGRGPEAFF.

The V gene is TRBV12-3 or TRBV12-4, the J gene TRBJ2-5; D may correspond to TRBD1 or TRBD2 (6 bases each). Trimming shortened V by 6 bases and J by 11 bases, and 19 bases separated the two germline ends. The CDR3 loop spans 13 amino acids. CDR3: CASRGGPNQGQYF. The CDR3 DNA reads as TGTGCCAGCAGGGGGGGACCCAACCAGGGGCAGTACTTC.

This rearrangement joins TRBV5-1 to TRBJ2-6; 9 nucleotides line up with TRBD1. This CDR3 is 16 amino acids long. The V and J ends lost 3 bases and 6 bases, in that order; junction bases with no gene match: 7. Germline V gives CDR1 SGHRS, CDR2 YFSETQ. CDR3 in DNA: TGCGCCAGCAGCTATGGACGGGACAGGGAGGCCAACGTCCTGACTTTC. Protein: CASSYGRDREANVLTF.

This clonotype was counted only a few times. Lacking the conserved final phenylalanine or tryptophan, this CDR3 likely reflects a read error. The chain is built from TRBV10-3 and TRBJ1-1; 7 nucleotides agree with TRBD1. The V and J ends lost 7 bases and 2 bases, in that order; junction bases with no gene match: 7. The germline CDR1 and CDR2 sequences are ENHRY and SYGVKD. This CDR3 has 14 amino acids. Here the CDR3 reads CAITRTGTNTEAFL. CDR3 DNA sequence: TGTGCCATCACCAGGACAGGTACCAACACTGAAGCTTTCCTT.

The J gene is TRBJ1-4, the V gene TRBV6-6; 7 nucleotides match TRBD1. Germline CDR1 reads MNHNY; CDR2 reads SVGAGI (reference sequence). V lost 4 bases to trimming and J lost 3 bases; unmatched junction nucleotides: 8. The CDR3 has 16 residues. As DNA, the CDR3 is TGTGCCAGCAGTTCCAGAAGGGGGACAGCTAATGAAAAACTGTTTTTT. Protein product: CASSSRRGTANEKLFF.

This clonotype occurred a few times. V gene TRBV2 combines with J gene TRBJ2-5; 11 bases map to TRBD2. The end of the DNA aligns better with TRBJ2-1, so the J call may be wrong. Germline CDR1 is SNHLY and CDR2 is FYNNEI. The CDR3 has 14 amino acids. The CDR3 protein is CAIASGRMYNEQFF. DNA of the CDR3: TGTGCCATAGCTAGCGGGAGGATGTACAATGAGCAGTTCTTC.

V gene TRBV20-1 combines with J gene TRBJ1-6; 9 nucleotides line up with TRBD1. The CDR3 extends over 18 amino acids. CDR1 and CDR2 from the germline V gene are DFQATT and SNEGSKA (reference sequence). Germline trimming cut 2 bases from V and 0 bases from J; bases unmatched to any gene: 8. The CDR3 is CSARSGTGTSSYNSPLHF. CDR3 sequence (DNA): TGCAGTGCTAGATCCGGGACAGGGACCAGCTCCTATAATTCACCCCTCCACTTT.

V and J are TRBV20-1 and TRBJ2-1; 7 bases align to TRBD2. J was trimmed by 3 bases and V by 0 bases; bases with no gene match: 8. The germline V gene encodes CDR1 DFQATT and CDR2 SNEGSKA (reference sequence). This CDR3 is built from 16 residues. The CDR3 spells CSARDPLAGDYNEQFF. The CDR3 bases are TGCAGTGCTAGAGATCCCCTCGCGGGAGACTACAATGAGCAGTTCTTC.

J is TRBJ2-5 and V is TRBV5-1, with 8 bases fitting TRBD1. The tail of the sequence fits TRBJ2-1 better, so the J call may be wrong. The CDR3 is 15 residues long. CDR1 SGHRS and CDR2 YFSETQ come from the germline V gene. The CDR3 protein is CASSLRQGARNEQFF. In nucleotides, the CDR3 is TGCGCCAGCAGCTTGCGGCAGGGGGCGCGGAATGAGCAGTTCTTC.

The V and J genes are TRBV5-1 and TRBJ2-5; TRBD2 matches at 7 bases. Near its end, the DNA agrees better with TRBJ2-1, so the J call may be wrong. Germline V gene data show CDR1 as SGHRS and CDR2 as YFSETQ. The CDR3 is made up of 15 amino acids. The CDR3 nucleotides read TGCGCCAGCAGCCCCGGACTAGTTTCCCACAATGAGCAGTTCTTC. It codes for CASSPGLVSHNEQFF.

The genes are TRBV28 and TRBJ2-7, with 10 bases matching TRBD2. CDR1 is MDHEN and CDR2 is SYDVKM in the germline V gene. J was trimmed by 5 bases and V by 5 bases; bases with no gene match: 9. This CDR3 region has 15 residues. CDR3 coding DNA: TGTGCCAGCAGTGCGCCGGGACTAGCGTTTGACGAGCAGTACTTC. Translating it yields CASSAPGLAFDEQYF. Based on the CDR3 plus reference TRBV28 and TRBJ2-7, the full variable domain is DVKVTQSSRYLVKRTGEKVFLECVQDMDHENMFWYRQDPGLGLRLIYFSYDVKMKEKGDIPEGYSVSREKKERFSLILESASTNQTSMYLCASSAPGLAFDEQYFGPGTRLTVT.

The V call is TRBV7-3, the J call TRBJ2-3, with D possibly matching TRBD1 (6 bases). The CDR3 is 18 amino acids. Germline V gene lookup returns CDR1 SGHTA and CDR2 FQGTGA. Between the trimmed V and J ends, which lost 1 base and 0 bases, there was a span of 17 bases. The CDR3 DNA sequence: TGTGCCAGCAGCTTAAACCCCAGACAGGTCCTGAGCACAGATACGCAGTATTTT. It specifies CASSLNPRQVLSTDTQYF.

This clonotype was seen only a few times. The chain has TRBV24-1 and TRBJ2-2; no clear D gene. Germline loops: CDR1 KGHDR, CDR2 SFDVKD. This CDR3 is built from 16 residues. V was cut by 4 bases and J by 0 bases, with 11 bases left in between. The CDR3 region has the DNA TGTGCCACCAGTGACTACAAATCCGCGAACACCGGGGAGCTGTTTTTT. This translates into CATSDYKSANTGELFF.

The chain is built from TRBV5-1 and TRBJ2-5; possibly TRBD1 or TRBD2 for D (6 bases each). The J call may be faulty, since TRBJ2-1 better matches the DNA end. The CDR3 covers 13 residues. Germline CDR1 and CDR2: SGHRS and YFSETQ. CDR3 residues: CASRQLQGGEQFF. For the CDR3, the DNA is TGCGCCAGCAGGCAACTACAGGGAGGTGAGCAGTTCTTC.

This clonotype has a handful of counts. The chain combines TRBV12-3 or TRBV12-4 with TRBJ2-5; TRBD1 matches 11 bases. TRBJ2-1 matches the DNA end more closely, so the J call is doubtful. The CDR3 has 15 residues. The CDR3, as DNA: TGTGCCAGCAGTCCAGGGACAGGGGGGAAAGGTGAGCAGTTCTTC. As protein: CASSPGTGGKGEQFF.

The gene calls are TRBV20-1 and TRBJ2-5; TRBD2 matches 8 bases. The end of the DNA aligns better with TRBJ2-7, so the J call may be wrong. The CDR3 totals 14 residues. Germline loops: CDR1 DFQATT, CDR2 SNEGSKA (reference sequence). CDR3 residues: CSAHSGTSSYEQYF. Written as DNA, the CDR3 is TGCAGTGCCCATTCCGGGACTAGTTCCTACGAGCAGTACTTC.

This clonotype has just a few counts. V gene TRBV10-3 combines with J gene TRBJ2-5; the match to TRBD1 covers 9 bases. Per germline, CDR1 ENHRY and CDR2 SYGVKD. V dropped 3 bases and J dropped 2; count of bases not matched to a gene: 7. This CDR3 is built from 16 residues. The CDR3, as DNA: TGTGCCATCAGTGACGGGACAGGGAAGTATCAAGAGACCCAGTACTTC. It yields the protein CAISDGTGKYQETQYF.

This clonotype was recorded many times. The chain joins TRBV6-2 or TRBV6-3 to TRBJ2-1; the match to TRBD1 covers 7 bases. Per germline, CDR1 MNHEY and CDR2 SVGEGT. With 2 bases clipped from V and 6 bases from J, the junction kept 10 bases outside the gene matches. The length of the CDR3 is 16 residues. In DNA form, the CDR3 reads TGTGCCAGCAGTTACATGGGACAGTCCCCGGCCAATGAGCAGTTCTTC. This codes for CASSYMGQSPANEQFF.

This clonotype has more than one count but fewer than ten. This chain uses TRBV5-1 with TRBJ2-1, with D tentatively TRBD1 (6 bases). V lost 2 bases, J lost 4 bases, and 10 bases lay in between. The germline V gene has CDR1 SGHRS and CDR2 YFSETQ. CDR3 size: 14 residues. The CDR3 DNA is TGCGCCAGCAGCTTAGGACAGAAGTACAATGAGCAGTTCTTC. This codes for CASSLGQKYNEQFF.

This clonotype was seen more than once but under ten times. The junction departs from the called germline gene at one end, perhaps through a read error. The genes are TRBV27 and TRBJ2-5; 13 nucleotides line up with TRBD2. The end of the DNA is better explained by TRBJ2-1, so the J call may be wrong. The CDR3 has 16 residues. Germline CDR1 reads MNHEY; CDR2 reads SMNVEV (reference sequence). The CDR3 protein is CACSLPTSGRRNEQFF. CDR3 in DNA: TGTGCCTGCAGTCTCCCGACTAGCGGGAGGCGCAATGAGCAGTTCTTC.

This clonotype was observed a few times. The rearrangement joins TRBV6-5 to TRBJ2-7; 8 positions match TRBD2. Trimming at V came to 8 bases and at J to 0 bases, leaving 9 bases not matched to a gene. CDR1 and CDR2 (germline): MNHEY, SVGAGI. The CDR3 is 15 amino acids. CDR3 DNA sequence: TGTGCCAGCGGTTTGGTAGCGGGGCCCTCCTACGAGCAGTACTTC. As protein: CASGLVAGPSYEQYF.